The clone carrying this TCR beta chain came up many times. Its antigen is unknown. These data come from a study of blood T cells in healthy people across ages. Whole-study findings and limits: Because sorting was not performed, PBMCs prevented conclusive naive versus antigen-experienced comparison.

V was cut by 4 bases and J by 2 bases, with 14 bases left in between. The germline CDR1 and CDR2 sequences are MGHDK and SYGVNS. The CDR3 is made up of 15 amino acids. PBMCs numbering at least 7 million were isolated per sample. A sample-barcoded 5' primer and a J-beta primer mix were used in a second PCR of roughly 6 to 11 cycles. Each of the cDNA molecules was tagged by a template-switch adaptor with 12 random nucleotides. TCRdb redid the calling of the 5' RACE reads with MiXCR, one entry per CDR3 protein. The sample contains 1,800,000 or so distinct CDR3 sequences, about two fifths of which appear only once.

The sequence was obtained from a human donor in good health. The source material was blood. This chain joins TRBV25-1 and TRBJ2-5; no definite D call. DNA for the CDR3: TGTGCCAGCAGTGTCGGGCTCGGTTCTCAAGAGACCCAGTACTTC. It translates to CASSVGLGSQETQYF.